This T cell receptor beta chain is drawn from a study of blood T cell repertoires in COVID-19. The wider study: Collection of acute and convalescent COVID-19 samples took place in the United States, Italy and Spain. From T cells, B-cell-depleted T cells, or PBMCs came the material, which was cDNA or gDNA.

Only one count was recorded for this clone. In the authors' workflow: From reference gene primer amplification, estimates of nucleated cell counts were derived. Sequenced by immunoSEQ multiplex PCR; TCRdb stores in-frame clones only, minus some. The DNA was the basis for D and trimming; V, J and clone size are from that table. Of 270,000 or so clones in the sample, about nine tenths were seen once. Germline assignment: CDR1 SQVTM and CDR2 ANQGSEA. CDR3 length equals 13 residues. The trim removed 7 bases at V and 0 bases at J, leaving 5 bases unmatched. This chain connects TRBV29-1 to TRBJ2-7; the match to TRBD2 covers 8 bases. The receptor was derived from a woman between 35 and 50 years old who had recovered from COVID-19. The specimen was peripheral blood. CDR3 sequence: CSASGGGSYEQYF. The CDR3 region has the DNA TGCAGCGCCTCGGGGGGGGGCTCCTACGAGCAGTACTTC.